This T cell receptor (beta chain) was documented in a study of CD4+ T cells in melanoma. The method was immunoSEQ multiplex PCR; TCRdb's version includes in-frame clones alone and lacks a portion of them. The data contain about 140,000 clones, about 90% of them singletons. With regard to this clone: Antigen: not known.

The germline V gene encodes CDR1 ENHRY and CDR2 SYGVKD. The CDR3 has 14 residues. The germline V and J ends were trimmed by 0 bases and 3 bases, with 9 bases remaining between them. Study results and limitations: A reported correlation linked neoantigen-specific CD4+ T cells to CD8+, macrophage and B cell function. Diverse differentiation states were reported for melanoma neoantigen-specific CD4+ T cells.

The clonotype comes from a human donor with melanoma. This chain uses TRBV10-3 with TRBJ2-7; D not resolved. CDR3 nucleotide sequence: TGTGCCATCAGTGAGTCGGGTCTCCGCTACGAGCAGTACTTC. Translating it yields CAISESGLRYEQYF.